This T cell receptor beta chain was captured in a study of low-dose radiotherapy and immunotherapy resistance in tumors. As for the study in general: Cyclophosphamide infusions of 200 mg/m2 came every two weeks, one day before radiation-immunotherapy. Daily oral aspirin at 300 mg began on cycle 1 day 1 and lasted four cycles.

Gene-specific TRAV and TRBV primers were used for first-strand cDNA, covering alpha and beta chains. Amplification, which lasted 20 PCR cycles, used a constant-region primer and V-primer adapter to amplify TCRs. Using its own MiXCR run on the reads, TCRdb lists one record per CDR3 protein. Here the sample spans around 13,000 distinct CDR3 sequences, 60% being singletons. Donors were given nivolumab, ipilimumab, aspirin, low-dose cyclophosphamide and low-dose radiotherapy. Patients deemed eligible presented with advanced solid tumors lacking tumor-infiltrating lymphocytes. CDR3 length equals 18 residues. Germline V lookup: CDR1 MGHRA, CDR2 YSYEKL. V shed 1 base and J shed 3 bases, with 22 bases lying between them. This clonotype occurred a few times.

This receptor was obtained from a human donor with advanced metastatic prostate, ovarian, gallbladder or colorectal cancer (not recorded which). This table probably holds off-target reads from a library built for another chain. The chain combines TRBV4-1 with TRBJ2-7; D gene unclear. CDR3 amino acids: CASSQGPPQPFVGYEQYF. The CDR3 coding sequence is TGCGCCAGCAGCCAAGGCCCCCCACAGCCTTTCGTCGGCTACGAGCAGTACTTC.